The T cell receptor beta chain described here comes from a study of blood T cells in healthy people across ages. Germline V gene lookup returns CDR1 MNHEY and CDR2 SMNVEV (reference sequence). The CDR3 spans 16 residues. Losses at the gene ends were 11 bases for V and 8 bases for J; bases not matched to a gene: 19. Details on this clonotype: What it recognizes is unknown.

Study conclusions and caveats: Across samples, TCR beta diversity tracked strongly with naive T cell percentage. Without sorted subsets, naive and antigen-experienced compartments could not be conclusively compared. Roughly linear age-related decline in beta diversity appeared, significant by age around 40.

Next came a second PCR, run for about 6 to 12 cycles, which used a sample-barcoded 5' primer along with a J-beta primer mix. Unique molecular identifiers of 12 random nucleotides labeled each cDNA. TCRdb re-analysed the 5' RACE reads in MiXCR, keeping a single row per CDR3 protein. The sample consists of a few hundred thousand distinct CDR3 sequences, 50% to 60% of them appearing once. The TCR comes from a man aged 60 to 69 in good health. V and J are TRBV27 and TRBJ2-1; 9 bases match TRBD2. The sequencing input was blood. The CDR3 DNA is TGTGCCGGCGGTTCGTCAGCGGGAGGAAGTATCGATGAGCAGTTCTTC. This gives the protein CAGGSSAGGSIDEQFF.